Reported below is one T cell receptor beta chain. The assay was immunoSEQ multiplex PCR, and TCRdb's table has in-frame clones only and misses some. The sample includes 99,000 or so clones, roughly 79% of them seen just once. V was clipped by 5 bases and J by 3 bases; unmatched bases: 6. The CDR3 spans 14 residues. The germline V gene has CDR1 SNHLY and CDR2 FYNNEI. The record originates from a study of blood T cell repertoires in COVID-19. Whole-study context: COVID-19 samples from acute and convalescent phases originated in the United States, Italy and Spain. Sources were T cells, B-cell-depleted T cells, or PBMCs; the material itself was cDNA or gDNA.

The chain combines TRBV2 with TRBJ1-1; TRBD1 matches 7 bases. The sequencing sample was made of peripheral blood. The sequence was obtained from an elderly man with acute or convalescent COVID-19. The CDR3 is CASSKTGKDTEAFF. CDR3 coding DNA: TGTGCCAGCAGTAAGACAGGGAAGGACACTGAAGCTTTCTTT.